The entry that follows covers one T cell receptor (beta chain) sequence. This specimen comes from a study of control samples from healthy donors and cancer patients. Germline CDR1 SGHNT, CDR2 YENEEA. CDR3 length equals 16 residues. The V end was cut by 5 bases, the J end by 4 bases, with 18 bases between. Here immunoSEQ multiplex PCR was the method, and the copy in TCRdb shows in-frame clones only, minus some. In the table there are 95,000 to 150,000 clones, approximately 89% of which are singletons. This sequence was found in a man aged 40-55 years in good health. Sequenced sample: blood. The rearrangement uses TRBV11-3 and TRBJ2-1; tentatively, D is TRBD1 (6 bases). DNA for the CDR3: TGTGCCAGCAGCGGACGGACGAGAGGGGGTTACAATGAGCAGTTCTTC. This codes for CASSGRTRGGYNEQFF.